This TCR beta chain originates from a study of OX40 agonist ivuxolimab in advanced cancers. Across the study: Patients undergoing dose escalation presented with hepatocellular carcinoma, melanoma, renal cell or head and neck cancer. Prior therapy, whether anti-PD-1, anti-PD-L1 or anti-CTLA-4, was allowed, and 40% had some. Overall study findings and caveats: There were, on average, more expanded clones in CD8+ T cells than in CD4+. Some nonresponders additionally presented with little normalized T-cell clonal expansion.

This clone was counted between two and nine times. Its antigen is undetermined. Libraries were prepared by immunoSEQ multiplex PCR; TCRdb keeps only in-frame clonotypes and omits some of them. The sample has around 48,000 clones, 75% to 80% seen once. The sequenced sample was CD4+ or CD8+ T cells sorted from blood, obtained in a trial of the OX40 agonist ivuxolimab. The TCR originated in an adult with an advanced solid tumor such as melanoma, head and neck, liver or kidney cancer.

In DNA, the CDR3 is TGTGCCAGCAGCCAAACAGGGCGGCCCCAGCATTTT. It encodes CASSQTGRPQHF. The chain uses TRBV2 and TRBJ1-5; a possible D gene is TRBD1 (6 bases). This CDR3 is 12 amino acids long. Germline CDR1 reads SNHLY; CDR2 reads FYNNEI. The V and J ends lost 6 bases and 9 bases respectively, with 12 bases between them. Together with reference TRBV2 and TRBJ1-5, the CDR3 gives the full variable domain: EPEVTQTPSHQVTQMGQEVILRCVPISNHLYFYWYRQILGQKVEFLVSFYNNEISEKSEIFDDQFSVERPDGSNFTLKIRSTKLEDSAMYFCASSQTGRPQHFGDGTRLSIL.